Following are 8 T cell receptor beta chains from one sample sequenced in a study of T-cell memory formation after mild COVID-19. Via MiXCR, TCRdb re-called the 5' RACE reads, giving one row per CDR3 protein. The sample lists approximately 250,000 distinct CDR3 sequences; approximately 15% were seen once. The source material was PBMCs or a T cell subset sorted from them (not recorded which). These receptors were taken from a man younger than 35 who had mild COVID-19 (a few samples of this study predate the infection). Cell type and time point are not known.

The rearrangement links TRBV7-6 to TRBJ1-2, with D possibly being TRBD1 (5 bases). Between the trimmed V and J ends, which lost 5 bases and 4 bases, there was a span of 11 bases. Germline CDR1 reads SGHVS; CDR2 reads FNYEAQ. CDR3 length: 13 amino acids. The CDR3 DNA reads as TGTGCCAGCAGCGTCGGGCAGGGCTATGGCTACACCTTC. Its protein product is CASSVGQGYGYTF. Full variable domain (missing parts from reference TRBV7-6 and TRBJ1-2): GAGVSQSPRYKVTKRGQDVALRCDPISGHVSLYWYRQALGQGPEFLTYFNYEAQQDKSGLPNDRFSAERPEGSISTLTIQRTEQRDSAMYRCASSVGQGYGYTFGSGTRLTVV.

Ten or more counts support this clonotype. The CDR3 coding sequence is TGTGCCAGCAGCTTACACCTATACGACCGTGAAGCTTTCTTT. It translates to CASSLHLYDREAFF. The chain couples TRBV7-6 to TRBJ1-1, with unresolved D. The ends were cut back, 2 bases at V and 7 bases at J, with 14 bases in the middle. Germline CDR1 reads SGHVS; CDR2 reads FNYEAQ. The CDR3 loop spans 14 amino acids.

This clonotype was recorded many times. The V gene is TRBV4-3, the J gene TRBJ2-1; the match to TRBD2 covers 15 bases. V gave up 4 bases and J gave up 7 bases; unmatched junction bases: 2. CDR3 length: 15 residues. Germline V lookup: CDR1 LGHNA, CDR2 YSLEER. The CDR3: CASSRGTSGGNEQFF. CDR3 bases: TGCGCCAGCAGCCGCGGGACTAGCGGGGGGAATGAGCAGTTCTTC.

The chain carries TRBV16 and TRBJ1-1; tentatively, D is TRBD1 (5 bases). Looked up from germline, CDR1 is KGHSY and CDR2 is FQNENV. The V gene lost 3 bases and the J gene lost 5 bases, with 10 bases spanning the gap. The CDR3 sequence is 13 residues long. This CDR3 is CASSHGGRTEAFF. DNA for the CDR3: TGTGCCAGCAGCCACGGGGGGAGGACTGAAGCTTTCTTT.

The chain combines TRBV6-5 with TRBJ2-3; D ambiguous. Trimming removed 4 bases at V and 6 bases at J, with 8 bases between. This CDR3 region has 12 residues. Germline-derived CDR1 and CDR2 are MNHEY and SVGAGI. The CDR3 DNA sequence: TGTGCCAGCAGTTCCGGGTTTGATACGCAGTATTTT. Translating gives CASSSGFDTQYF.

V and J are TRBV5-1 and TRBJ2-5; 11 bases line up with TRBD1. Germline V gene data show CDR1 as SGHRS and CDR2 as YFSETQ. This CDR3 spans 17 amino acids. V was clipped by 4 bases and J by 0 bases; unmatched bases: 8. This CDR3 reads CASSRGQGGSYQETQYF. CDR3 in DNA: TGCGCCAGCAGCCGGGGACAGGGGGGCTCTTACCAAGAGACCCAGTACTTC.

In this sample, this clonotype turned up a few times. V is TRBV18 and J is TRBJ1-2, with D uncertain. The V gene's germline CDR1 is KGHSH and CDR2 LQKENI. The CDR3 totals 14 residues. Trimming cost V 0 bases and J 7 bases, with 12 bases left between them. CDR3 residues: CASSPPPRRGGYTF. For the CDR3, the DNA is TGTGCCAGCTCACCACCTCCCCGGAGAGGTGGCTACACCTTC.

V is TRBV24-1 and J is TRBJ2-1; D is undetermined. This CDR3 has 12 amino acids. Germline CDR1 reads KGHDR; CDR2 reads SFDVKD. The V end lost 1 base, the J end lost 5 bases, and 2 bases lay between the germline ends. CDR3 sequence reads: CATSDFHNEQFF. The DNA for the CDR3 is TGTGCCACCAGTGATTTTCACAATGAGCAGTTCTTC.